One T cell receptor beta chain is described in this entry. Its specificity is unknown. V was clipped by 5 bases and J by 8 bases, with 21 bases between them. This CDR3 region has 15 residues. Germline loops: CDR1 SGHNT, CDR2 YENEEA. The sample is drawn from a study of CD4+ T cells in melanoma. Notes on the study in general: In melanoma, neoantigen-specific CD4+ T cells reportedly differed in differentiation state. A reported correlation linked neoantigen-specific CD4+ T cells to CD8+, macrophage and B cell function.

TCRdb's table, derived via immunoSEQ multiplex PCR, lists solely in-frame clones and lacks some. The data hold about 140,000 clones, with roughly 91% observed a single time. The chain couples TRBV11-3 to TRBJ2-5; TRBD1 or TRBD2 may be the D gene (6 bases each). This receptor was identified in a human donor with melanoma. Here the CDR3 DNA reads TGTGCCAGCAGCCCAAGCCCGGAAAGGGGGGCAACCCAGTACTTC. Amino acid sequence: CASSPSPERGATQYF.